Shown below are 9 T cell receptor beta chains from a single sample sequenced in a study of post-analysis software for immune sequencing data. Prepared libraries of TCR beta cDNA carried unique molecular identifiers. From the PCR reads, TCRdb called clonotypes with MiXCR, one entry per CDR3 protein. This sample has about 540,000 distinct CDR3 sequences, with less than 40% found just once. Study observations and caveats: In patients, about 5 TRBV segments were more frequent than in controls, with TRBV5-6, TRBV5-1 and TRBV20-1 among them.

No antigen has been assigned to these receptors. Sequencing was carried out using blood. These receptor sequences come from a girl younger than 18 with multiple sclerosis.

This clonotype was counted between two and nine times. V gene TRBV5-5 combines with J gene TRBJ2-3; D is undetermined. V shed 3 bases and J shed 4 bases, with 6 bases lying between them. This CDR3 spans 12 amino acids. Germline-derived CDR1 and CDR2 are SGHKS and YYEKEE (reference sequence). CDR3 loop: CASSYNPDTQYF. The CDR3 region has the DNA TGTGCCAGCAGCTACAATCCAGATACGCAGTATTTT.

This clonotype was recorded a few times. The V call is TRBV11-2, the J call TRBJ2-1, with 10 positions matching TRBD2. The germline V gene encodes CDR1 SGHAT and CDR2 FQNNGV. The CDR3 has 19 residues. V lost 1 base to trimming and J lost 0 bases; unmatched junction nucleotides: 9. CDR3 in DNA: TGTGCCAGCAGCTTAGGAGCCGGGACTAGCGTTGGCTCCTACAATGAGCAGTTCTTC. Amino acids: CASSLGAGTSVGSYNEQFF.

The chain links TRBV2 to TRBJ1-5, with 7 positions matching TRBD1. CDR3 length: 16 residues. The germline V gene has CDR1 SNHLY and CDR2 FYNNEI. Trimming at V came to 6 bases and at J to 6 bases, leaving 14 bases not matched to a gene. CDR3 residues: CASRFFDRAVSQPQHF. The CDR3, as DNA: TGTGCCAGCAGATTCTTCGACAGGGCGGTTTCTCAGCCCCAGCATTTT.

This clonotype was counted a few times. This chain joins TRBV7-2 and TRBJ2-5; D unresolved. Trimming removed 5 bases at V and 1 base at J, with 14 bases between. The CDR3 length is 15 residues. In germline, CDR1 is SGHTA, CDR2 FQGNSA. The CDR3 DNA sequence: TGTGCCAGCAGCGAAGAAGAGGAGATCCAAGAGACCCAGTACTTC. Protein product: CASSEEEEIQETQYF.

This clonotype was found a few times. The chain has TRBV27 and TRBJ2-1; 13 positions agree with TRBD2. Germline loops: CDR1 MNHEY, CDR2 SMNVEV (reference sequence). V dropped 6 bases and J dropped 4; count of bases not matched to a gene: 15. The CDR3 contains 19 residues. The CDR3 protein is CASRGRLAGGPRPYNEQFF. The CDR3 region has the DNA TGTGCCAGCAGGGGCAGACTAGCGGGGGGCCCAAGACCTTACAATGAGCAGTTCTTC.

CDR3 amino acids: CSAVGENQETQYF. In DNA form, the CDR3 reads TGCAGTGCTGTAGGGGAAAACCAAGAGACCCAGTACTTC. The rearrangement links TRBV20-1 to TRBJ2-5; perhaps TRBD1 as D (5 bases). Deletions cut 5 bases from V and 0 bases from J, with 10 bases between. The CDR3 runs to 13 residues. In germline, CDR1 is DFQATT, CDR2 SNEGSKA (reference sequence).

This clonotype was detected only a few times. DNA for the CDR3: TGCGCCAGCAGCCAAGATTGGATCCAGGGGTGGGCGCAGTTCTTC. Encoded protein: CASSQDWIQGWAQFF. The J gene is TRBJ2-1, the V gene TRBV4-1; a weak D match, TRBD1 (6 bases). Trimming took off 0 bases at V and 12 bases at J, with 18 bases between the two ends. Germline assignment: CDR1 MGHRA and CDR2 YSYEKL. The CDR3 is 15 residues long.

This clonotype was recorded many times. This sequence joins TRBV6-5 and TRBJ2-5; 10 bases are shared with TRBD1. CDR1 and CDR2 from the germline V gene are MNHEY and SVGAGI. V lost 4 bases and J lost 1; bases outside the gene matches: 0. The CDR3 has 14 residues. This chain's CDR3 is CASSWTGGQETQYF. The CDR3, as DNA: TGTGCCAGCAGTTGGACAGGGGGCCAAGAGACCCAGTACTTC.

This clonotype was observed a handful of times. The CDR3 DNA reads as TGCGCCAGCACATATCCTGGGGACAGGGCAACCTACGAGCAGTACTTC. It specifies CASTYPGDRATYEQYF. This chain uses TRBV5-1 with TRBJ2-7; 9 nucleotides line up with TRBD1. Germline-derived CDR1 and CDR2 are SGHRS and YFSETQ. The CDR3 runs 16 residues. After removal of 6 bases from V and 2 bases from J, the junction contained 12 bases not matched to a gene.